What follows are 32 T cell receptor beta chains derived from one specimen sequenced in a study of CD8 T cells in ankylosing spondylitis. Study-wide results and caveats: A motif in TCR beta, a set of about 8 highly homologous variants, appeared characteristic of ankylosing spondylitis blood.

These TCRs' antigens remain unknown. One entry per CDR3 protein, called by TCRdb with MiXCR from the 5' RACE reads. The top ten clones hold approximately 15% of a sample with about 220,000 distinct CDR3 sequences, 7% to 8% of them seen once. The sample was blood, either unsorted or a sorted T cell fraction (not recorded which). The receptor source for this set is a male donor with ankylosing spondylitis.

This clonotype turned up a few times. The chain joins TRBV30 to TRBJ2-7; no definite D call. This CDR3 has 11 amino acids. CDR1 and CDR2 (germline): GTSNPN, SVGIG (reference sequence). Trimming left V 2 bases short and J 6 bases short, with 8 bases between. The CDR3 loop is CAWSFRREQYF. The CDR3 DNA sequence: TGTGCCTGGAGTTTCCGACGCGAGCAGTACTTC.

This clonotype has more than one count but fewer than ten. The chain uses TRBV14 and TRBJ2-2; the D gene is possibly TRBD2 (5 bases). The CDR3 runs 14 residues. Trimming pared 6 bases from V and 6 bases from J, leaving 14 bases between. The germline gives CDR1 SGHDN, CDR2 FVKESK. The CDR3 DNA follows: TGTGCCAGCAGTTTGAGGGCCTTCGCCGGGGAGCTGTTTTTT. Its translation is CASSLRAFAGELFF.

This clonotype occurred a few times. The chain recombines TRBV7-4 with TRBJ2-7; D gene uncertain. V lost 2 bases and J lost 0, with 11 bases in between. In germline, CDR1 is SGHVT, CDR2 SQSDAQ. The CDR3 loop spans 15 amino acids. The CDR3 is CASSLSNISSYEQYF. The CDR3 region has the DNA TGTGCCAGCAGCTTATCGAATATTAGCTCCTACGAGCAGTACTTC.

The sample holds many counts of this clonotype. CDR3: CASSFGGAYEQYF. The CDR3 DNA reads as TGTGCCAGCAGCTTTGGGGGCGCCTACGAGCAGTACTTC. V is TRBV7-9 and J is TRBJ2-7, with D maybe TRBD1 (6 bases). Germline lookup yields CDR1 SEHNR and CDR2 FQNEAQ (reference sequence). V was trimmed by 3 bases and J by 2 bases, leaving 8 bases between them. This CDR3 comprises 13 residues.

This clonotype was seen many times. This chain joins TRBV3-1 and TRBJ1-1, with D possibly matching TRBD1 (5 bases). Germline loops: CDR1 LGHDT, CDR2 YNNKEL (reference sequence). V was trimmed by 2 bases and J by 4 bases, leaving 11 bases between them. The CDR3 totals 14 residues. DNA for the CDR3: TGTGCCAGCAGCCAATCGGGGGGTCTCACTGAAGCTTTCTTT. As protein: CASSQSGGLTEAFF.

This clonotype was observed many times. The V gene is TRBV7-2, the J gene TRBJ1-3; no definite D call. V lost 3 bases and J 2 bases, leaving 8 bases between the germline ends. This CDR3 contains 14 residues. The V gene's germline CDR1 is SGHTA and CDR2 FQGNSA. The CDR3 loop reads CASSFTRAGNTIYF. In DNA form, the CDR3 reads TGTGCCAGCAGCTTCACGCGGGCTGGAAACACCATATATTTT.

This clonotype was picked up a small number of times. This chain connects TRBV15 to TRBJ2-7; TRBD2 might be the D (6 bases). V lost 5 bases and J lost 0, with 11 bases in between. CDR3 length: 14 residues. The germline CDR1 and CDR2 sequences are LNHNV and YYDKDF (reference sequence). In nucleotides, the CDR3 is TGTGCCACCAGCGCGGGACCGATCTCCTACGAGCAGTACTTC. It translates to CATSAGPISYEQYF.

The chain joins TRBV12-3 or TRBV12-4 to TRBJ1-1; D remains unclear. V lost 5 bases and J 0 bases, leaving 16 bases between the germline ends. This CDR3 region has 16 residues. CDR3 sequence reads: CASSLYGRPMNTEAFF. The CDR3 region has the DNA TGTGCCAGCAGTCTATACGGACGCCCTATGAACACTGAAGCTTTCTTT.

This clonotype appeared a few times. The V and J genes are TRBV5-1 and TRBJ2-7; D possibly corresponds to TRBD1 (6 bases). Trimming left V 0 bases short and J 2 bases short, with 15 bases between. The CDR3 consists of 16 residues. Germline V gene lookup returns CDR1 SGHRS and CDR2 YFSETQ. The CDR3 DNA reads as TGCGCCAGCAGCTTGGCCGGGCAGGGGACCCCCTACGAGCAGTACTTC. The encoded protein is CASSLAGQGTPYEQYF.

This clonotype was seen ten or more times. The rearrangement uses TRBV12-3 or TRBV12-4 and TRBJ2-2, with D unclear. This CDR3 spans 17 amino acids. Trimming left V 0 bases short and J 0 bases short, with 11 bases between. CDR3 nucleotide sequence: TGTGCCAGCAGTTTAGCGCTACGGCCCGCGAACACCGGGGAGCTGTTTTTT. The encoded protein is CASSLALRPANTGELFF.

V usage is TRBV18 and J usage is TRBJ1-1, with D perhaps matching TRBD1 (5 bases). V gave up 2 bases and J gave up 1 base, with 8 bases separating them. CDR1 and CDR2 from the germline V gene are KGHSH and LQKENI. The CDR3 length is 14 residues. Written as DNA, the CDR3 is TGTGCCAGCTCACCAACGGGGGAGAACACTGAAGCTTTCTTT. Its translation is CASSPTGENTEAFF.

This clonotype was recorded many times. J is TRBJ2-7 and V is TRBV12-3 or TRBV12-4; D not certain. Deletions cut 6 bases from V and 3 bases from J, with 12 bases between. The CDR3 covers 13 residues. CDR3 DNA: TGTGCCAGCAGCGTGGCATCACGCTACGAGCAGTACTTC. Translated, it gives CASSVASRYEQYF.

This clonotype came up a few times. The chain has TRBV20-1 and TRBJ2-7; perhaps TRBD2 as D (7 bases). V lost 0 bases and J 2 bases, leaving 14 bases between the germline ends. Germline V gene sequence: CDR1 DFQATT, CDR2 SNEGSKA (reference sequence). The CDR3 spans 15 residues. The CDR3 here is CSARDLRGLAYEQYF. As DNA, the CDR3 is TGCAGTGCTAGAGATTTGCGGGGGCTCGCCTACGAGCAGTACTTC.

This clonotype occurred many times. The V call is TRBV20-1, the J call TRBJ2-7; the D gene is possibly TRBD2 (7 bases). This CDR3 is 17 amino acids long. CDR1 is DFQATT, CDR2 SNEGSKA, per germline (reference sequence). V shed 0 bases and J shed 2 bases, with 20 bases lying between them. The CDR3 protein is CSARERGPGLRAYEQYF. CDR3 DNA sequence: TGCAGTGCTAGAGAGCGGGGGCCGGGACTACGGGCCTACGAGCAGTACTTC.

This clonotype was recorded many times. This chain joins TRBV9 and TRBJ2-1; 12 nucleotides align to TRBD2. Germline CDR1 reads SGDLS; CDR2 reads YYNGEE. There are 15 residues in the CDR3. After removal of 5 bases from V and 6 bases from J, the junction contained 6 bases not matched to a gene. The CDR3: CASSKTSGRINEQFF. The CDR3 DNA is TGTGCCAGCAGTAAGACTAGCGGGAGAATCAATGAGCAGTTCTTC.

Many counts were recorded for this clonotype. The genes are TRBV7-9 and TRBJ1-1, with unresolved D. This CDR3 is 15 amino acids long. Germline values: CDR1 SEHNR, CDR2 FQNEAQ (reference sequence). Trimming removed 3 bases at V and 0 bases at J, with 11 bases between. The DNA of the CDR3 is TGTGCCAGCAGCTTCCCGGCAGGCTTGAACACTGAAGCTTTCTTT. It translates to CASSFPAGLNTEAFF. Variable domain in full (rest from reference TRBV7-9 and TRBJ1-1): DTGVSQNPRHKITKRGQNVTFRCDPISEHNRLYWYRQTLGQGPEFLTYFQNEAQLEKSRLLSDRFSAERPKGSFSTLEIQRTEQGDSAMYLCASSFPAGLNTEAFFGQGTRLTVV.

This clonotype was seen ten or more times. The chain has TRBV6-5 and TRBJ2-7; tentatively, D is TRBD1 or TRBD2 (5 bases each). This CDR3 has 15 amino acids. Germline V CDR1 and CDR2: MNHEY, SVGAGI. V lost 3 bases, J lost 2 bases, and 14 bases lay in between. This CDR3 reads CASSYGPGRTYEQYF. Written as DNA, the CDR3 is TGTGCCAGCAGTTATGGTCCGGGACGTACCTACGAGCAGTACTTC.

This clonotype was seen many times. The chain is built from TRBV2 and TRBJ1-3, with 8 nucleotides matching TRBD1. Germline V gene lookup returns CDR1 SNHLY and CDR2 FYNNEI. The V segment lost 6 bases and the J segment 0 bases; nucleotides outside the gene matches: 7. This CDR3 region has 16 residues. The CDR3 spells CASSRGTGSSGNTIYF. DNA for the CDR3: TGTGCCAGCAGCCGAGGGACAGGAAGCTCTGGAAACACCATATATTTT.

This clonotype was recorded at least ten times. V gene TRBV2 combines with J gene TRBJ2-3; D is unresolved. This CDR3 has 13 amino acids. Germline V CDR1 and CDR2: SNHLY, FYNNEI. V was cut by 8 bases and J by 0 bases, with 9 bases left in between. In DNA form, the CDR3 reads TGTGCCAGCCAAGAGCTTAGCACAGATACGCAGTATTTT. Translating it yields CASQELSTDTQYF.

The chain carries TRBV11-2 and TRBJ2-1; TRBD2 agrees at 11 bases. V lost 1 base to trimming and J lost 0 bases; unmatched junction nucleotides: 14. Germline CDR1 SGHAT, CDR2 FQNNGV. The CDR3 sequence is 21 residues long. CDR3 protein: CASSLGKGTSGSKSSYNEQFF. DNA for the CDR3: TGTGCCAGCAGCTTAGGAAAAGGGACTAGCGGATCCAAGAGCTCCTACAATGAGCAGTTCTTC.

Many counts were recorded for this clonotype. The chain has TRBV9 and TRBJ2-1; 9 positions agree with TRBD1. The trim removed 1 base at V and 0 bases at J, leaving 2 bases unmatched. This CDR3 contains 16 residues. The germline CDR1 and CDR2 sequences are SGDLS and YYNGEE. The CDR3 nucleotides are TGTGCCAGCAGCGTACTGACAGGGGGCTCCTACAATGAGCAGTTCTTC. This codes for CASSVLTGGSYNEQFF. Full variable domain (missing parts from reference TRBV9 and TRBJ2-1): DSGVTQTPKHLITATGQRVTLRCSPRSGDLSVYWYQQSLDQGLQFLIQYYNGEERAKGNILERFSAQQFPDLHSELNLSSLELGDSALYFCASSVLTGGSYNEQFFGPGTRLTVL.

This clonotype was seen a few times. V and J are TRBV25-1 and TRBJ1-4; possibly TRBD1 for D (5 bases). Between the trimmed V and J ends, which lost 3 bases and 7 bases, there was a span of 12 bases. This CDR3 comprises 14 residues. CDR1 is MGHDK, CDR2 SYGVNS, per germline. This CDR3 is CASSEWGMGEKLFF. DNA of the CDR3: TGTGCCAGCAGTGAGTGGGGGATGGGTGAAAAACTGTTTTTT.

The CDR3 spells CASSIWTSGMGNEQFF. The CDR3, as DNA: TGTGCCAGCAGCATCTGGACTAGCGGGATGGGGAATGAGCAGTTCTTC. V is TRBV13 and J is TRBJ2-1; 12 bases match TRBD2. J lost 7 bases, V lost 5 bases, and 9 bases had no gene match. In germline, CDR1 is PRHDT, CDR2 FYEKMQ (reference sequence). There are 16 residues in the CDR3.

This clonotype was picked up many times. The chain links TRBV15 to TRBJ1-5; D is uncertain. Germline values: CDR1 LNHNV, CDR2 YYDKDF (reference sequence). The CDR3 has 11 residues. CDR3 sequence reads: CASGDNQPQHF. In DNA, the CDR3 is TGTGCTAGCGGGGACAATCAGCCCCAGCATTTT.

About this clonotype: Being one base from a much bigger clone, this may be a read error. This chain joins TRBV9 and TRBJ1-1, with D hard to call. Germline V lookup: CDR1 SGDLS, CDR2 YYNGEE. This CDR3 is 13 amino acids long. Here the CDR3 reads CAISVVTSTEAFF. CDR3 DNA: TGTGCCATCAGCGTAGTTACGAGCACTGAAGCTTTCTTT.

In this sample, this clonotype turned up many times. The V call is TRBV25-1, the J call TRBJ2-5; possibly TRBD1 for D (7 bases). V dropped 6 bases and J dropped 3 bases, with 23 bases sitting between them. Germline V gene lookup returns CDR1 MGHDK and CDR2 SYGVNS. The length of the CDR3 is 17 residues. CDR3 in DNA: TGTGCCAGCAGAGGGGGGCAGGGGGTAGGGGGGAAAGAGACCCAGTACTTC. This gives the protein CASRGGQGVGGKETQYF.

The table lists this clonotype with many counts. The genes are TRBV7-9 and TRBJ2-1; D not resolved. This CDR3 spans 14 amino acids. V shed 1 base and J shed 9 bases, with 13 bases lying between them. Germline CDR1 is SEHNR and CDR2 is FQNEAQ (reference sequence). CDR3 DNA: TGTGCCAGCAGCTTAGTGGTTTCGGGTGCTGAGCAGTTCTTC. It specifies CASSLVVSGAEQFF. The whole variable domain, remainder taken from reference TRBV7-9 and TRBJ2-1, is DTGVSQNPRHKITKRGQNVTFRCDPISEHNRLYWYRQTLGQGPEFLTYFQNEAQLEKSRLLSDRFSAERPKGSFSTLEIQRTEQGDSAMYLCASSLVVSGAEQFFGPGTRLTVL.

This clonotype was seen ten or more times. In DNA, the CDR3 is TGTGCCAGCAGCTTGGAAGCGGGGATCCTTTCCTACGAGCAGTACTTC. It encodes CASSLEAGILSYEQYF. This chain uses TRBV5-6 with TRBJ2-7, with 7 bases matching TRBD2. CDR3 size: 16 residues. The V and J ends lost 0 bases and 1 base, in that order; junction bases with no gene match: 7. CDR1 is SGHDT and CDR2 is YYEEEE in the germline V gene.

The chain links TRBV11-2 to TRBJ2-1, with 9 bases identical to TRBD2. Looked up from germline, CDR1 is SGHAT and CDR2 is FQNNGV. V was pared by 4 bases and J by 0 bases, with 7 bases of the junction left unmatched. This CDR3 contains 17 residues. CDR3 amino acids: CASSSRGLAYSYNEQFF. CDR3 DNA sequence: TGTGCCAGCAGCTCTAGAGGACTAGCGTACTCCTACAATGAGCAGTTCTTC.

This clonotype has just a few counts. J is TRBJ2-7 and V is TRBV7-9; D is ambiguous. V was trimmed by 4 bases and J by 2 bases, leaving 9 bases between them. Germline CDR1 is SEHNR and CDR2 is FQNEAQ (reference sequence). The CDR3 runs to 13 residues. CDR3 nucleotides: TGTGCCAGCAGCTGGGGTGGGACCTACGAGCAGTACTTC. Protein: CASSWGGTYEQYF.

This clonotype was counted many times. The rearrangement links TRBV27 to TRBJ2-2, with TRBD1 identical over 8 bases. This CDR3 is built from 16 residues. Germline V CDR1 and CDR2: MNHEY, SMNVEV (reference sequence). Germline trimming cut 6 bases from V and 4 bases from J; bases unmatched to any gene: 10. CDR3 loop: CASRIQGGAGTGELFF. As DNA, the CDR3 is TGTGCCAGCAGGATACAGGGGGGCGCGGGCACCGGGGAGCTGTTTTTT.

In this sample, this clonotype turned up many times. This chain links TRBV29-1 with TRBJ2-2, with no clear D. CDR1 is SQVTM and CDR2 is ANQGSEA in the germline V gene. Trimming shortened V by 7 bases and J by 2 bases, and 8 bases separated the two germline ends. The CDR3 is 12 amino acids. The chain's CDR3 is CSGQTNTGELFF. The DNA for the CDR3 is TGCAGCGGTCAGACTAACACCGGGGAGCTGTTTTTT.